The 23 T cell receptor beta chains below all came from one sample that was sequenced in a study of neurological immune-mediated disorders. TCRdb reprocessed the 5' RACE reads with MiXCR, giving one entry per CDR3 protein. The sample carries roughly 70,000 distinct CDR3 sequences, around 3.9% recorded once. Specimen: PBMCs. The receptors shown here come from a man aged 25 to 40 with multiple sclerosis.

This chain joins TRBV7-9 and TRBJ2-6, with D unresolved. Germline V gene data show CDR1 as SEHNR and CDR2 as FQNEAQ (reference sequence). Trimming took 4 bases from V and 7 from J, leaving 2 bases between them. The CDR3 covers 11 residues. The CDR3 coding sequence is TGTGCCAGCAGCTCCGCCAACGTCCTGACTTTC. Translated, it gives CASSSANVLTF.

This clonotype was counted ten times or more. The chain is built from TRBV6-6 and TRBJ1-2, with D uncertain. The CDR3 covers 14 residues. Trimming left V 6 bases short and J 0 bases short, with 11 bases between. Germline CDR1 is MNHNY and CDR2 is SVGAGI (reference sequence). CDR3 sequence: CASRNGPSNYGYTF. DNA of the CDR3: TGTGCCAGCAGAAACGGCCCTTCTAACTATGGCTACACCTTC.

There are many counts of this clonotype. V is TRBV5-1 and J is TRBJ2-5, with D perhaps matching TRBD1 or TRBD2 (5 bases each). This CDR3 contains 14 residues. Germline assignment: CDR1 SGHRS and CDR2 YFSETQ. Deletions cut 2 bases from V and 5 bases from J, with 13 bases between. The CDR3 protein is CASSFWSEGETQYF. CDR3 nucleotide sequence: TGCGCCAGCAGCTTTTGGAGCGAGGGGGAGACCCAGTACTTC.

This clonotype was picked up many times. This chain connects TRBV5-1 to TRBJ2-7; 10 bases line up with TRBD1. V was clipped by 2 bases and J by 7 bases; unmatched bases: 9. The CDR3 consists of 15 residues. Per germline, CDR1 SGHRS and CDR2 YFSETQ. The CDR3 protein is CASSFTGTGVGEQYF. CDR3 DNA: TGCGCCAGCAGCTTTACCGGGACAGGGGTTGGGGAGCAGTACTTC.

This clonotype came up many times. The gene calls are TRBV5-1 and TRBJ1-1; 8 nucleotides match TRBD1. Germline loops: CDR1 SGHRS, CDR2 YFSETQ. The CDR3 spans 15 residues. The junction had 14 bases not matched to a gene; V was cut back by 3 bases and J by 10 bases. The CDR3 reads CASSSGGTGLFGAFF. The CDR3 nucleotides read TGCGCCAGCAGCTCCGGAGGGACAGGACTATTCGGAGCTTTCTTT.

This clonotype was seen many times. This chain uses TRBV5-1 with TRBJ2-7; 8 bases line up with TRBD1. Germline CDR1 reads SGHRS; CDR2 reads YFSETQ. The CDR3 is 15 amino acids. The V gene end was trimmed by 1 base and the J gene end by 3 bases; junction bases not matched to a gene: 6. The CDR3 loop reads CASSLFGTGNYEQYF. Written as DNA, the CDR3 is TGCGCCAGCAGCTTGTTCGGGACAGGTAACTACGAGCAGTACTTC.

This clonotype was observed many times. The chain uses TRBV20-1 and TRBJ2-3; D perhaps matches TRBD1 (5 bases). Trimming stripped 0 bases from V and 5 bases from J, with 12 bases between. Per germline, CDR1 DFQATT and CDR2 SNEGSKA (reference sequence). The CDR3 is 14 residues long. The CDR3 DNA is TGCAGTGCTAGAGATCGCCAGGGTGGAGATACGCAGTATTTT. This sequence encodes CSARDRQGGDTQYF.

This clonotype was picked up many times. This chain joins TRBV20-1 and TRBJ2-5; TRBD1 agrees at 8 bases. The CDR3 spans 12 residues. CDR1 and CDR2 (germline): DFQATT, SNEGSKA (reference sequence). With 6 bases clipped from V and 3 bases from J, the junction kept 3 bases outside the gene matches. Here the CDR3 DNA reads TGCAGTGCAAAGGACAGGGAAGAGACCCAGTACTTC. Translated, it gives CSAKDREETQYF.

This clonotype was seen many times. The chain links TRBV5-1 to TRBJ2-1; D unresolved. Germline CDR1 and CDR2: SGHRS and YFSETQ. This CDR3 is 15 amino acids long. V gave up 0 bases and J gave up 2 bases, with 9 bases separating them. The CDR3 DNA is TGCGCCAGCAGCTTGGCCTTGGGGACCTACAATGAGCAGTTCTTC. Amino acid sequence: CASSLALGTYNEQFF.

The rearrangement links TRBV6-6 to TRBJ1-5, with D possibly TRBD1 on 5 matching bases. This CDR3 is 14 amino acids long. V dropped 3 bases and J dropped 2 bases, with 8 bases sitting between them. Per germline, CDR1 MNHNY and CDR2 SVGAGI (reference sequence). CDR3 sequence (DNA): TGTGCCAGCAGTTATATGGGGGGCAATCAGCCCCAGCATTTT. It codes for CASSYMGGNQPQHF.

This clonotype was observed at least ten times. The rearrangement joins TRBV29-1 to TRBJ2-2, with D tentatively TRBD1 (6 bases). Germline values: CDR1 SQVTM, CDR2 ANQGSEA. This CDR3 is built from 14 residues. The ends were cut back, 3 bases at V and 3 bases at J, with 11 bases in the middle. The CDR3 nucleotides read TGCAGCGTTGAGGGGGCGCAGGACACCGGGGAGCTGTTTTTT. Encoded protein: CSVEGAQDTGELFF.

This clonotype was detected ten times or more. The chain employs TRBV6-1 and TRBJ1-2, with 7 bases lining up with TRBD1. This CDR3 has 13 amino acids. The ends lost 9 bases at V and 0 bases at J; junction bases unmatched: 4. Germline V gene sequence: CDR1 MNHNS, CDR2 SASEGT. The CDR3 bases are TGTGCCAGTCGACAGGGCCCTAACTATGGCTACACCTTC. Translation gives CASRQGPNYGYTF.

In this sample, this clonotype turned up many times. The chain recombines TRBV12-3 or TRBV12-4 with TRBJ2-3; 9 bases are shared with TRBD2. J gave up 4 bases and V 7 bases, and 6 bases lay outside the gene matches. This CDR3 is 14 amino acids long. The CDR3 DNA reads as TGTGCCAGCATTGCGGGGGGGCTGGCAGATACGCAGTATTTT. The encoded protein is CASIAGGLADTQYF.

Here the CDR3 DNA reads TGTGCCAGTAGTATGGAGGAGGGGGCGAGGTACTATGGCTACACCTTC. It specifies CASSMEEGARYYGYTF. The rearrangement uses TRBV19 and TRBJ1-2; 7 nucleotides line up with TRBD1. V was pared by 3 bases and J by 3 bases, with 10 bases of the junction left unmatched. Germline lookup yields CDR1 LNHDA and CDR2 SQIVND (reference sequence). This CDR3 is 16 amino acids long.

The chain links TRBV6-1 to TRBJ1-2; possible D gene TRBD1, 6 bases. CDR3 length: 13 residues. The germline gives CDR1 MNHNS, CDR2 SASEGT. V lost 10 bases and J lost 7, with 19 bases in between. CDR3 sequence reads: CATGGLMASGYTF. The CDR3 DNA reads as TGTGCCACGGGGGGCCTAATGGCTTCTGGCTACACCTTC.

Many counts were recorded for this clonotype. The J gene is TRBJ2-5, the V gene TRBV10-1; 8 bases line up with TRBD2. In germline, CDR1 is WNHNN, CDR2 SYGVQD (reference sequence). The ends lost 0 bases at V and 2 bases at J; junction bases unmatched: 2. The CDR3 length is 15 residues. CDR3 in DNA: TGCGCCAGCAGTGAGTCCGGGGGGGCTCAAGAGACCCAGTACTTC. Amino acids: CASSESGGAQETQYF.

The rearrangement uses TRBV5-1 and TRBJ1-1; D gene ambiguous. CDR1 and CDR2 (germline): SGHRS, YFSETQ. V shed 2 bases and J shed 3 bases, with 8 bases lying between them. This CDR3 has 13 amino acids. CDR3 sequence: CASSLGKDTEAFF. In DNA form, the CDR3 reads TGCGCCAGCAGCTTAGGAAAGGACACTGAAGCTTTCTTT.

In its sample, this clonotype was seen many times. The chain uses TRBV4-1 and TRBJ2-2; D is ambiguous. The CDR3 is 15 residues long. V dropped 1 base and J dropped 4 bases, with 10 bases sitting between them. The V gene's germline CDR1 is MGHRA and CDR2 YSYEKL. Here the CDR3 reads CASSQGVSFTGELFF. The CDR3, as DNA: TGCGCCAGCAGCCAAGGGGTGTCTTTCACCGGGGAGCTGTTTTTT.

About this clonotype: With a much larger clone just one base away, this may be a read error. This chain uses TRBV6-2 or TRBV6-3 with TRBJ2-5, with D possibly being TRBD1 (6 bases). The CDR3 has 15 residues. V lost 7 bases and J 0 bases, leaving 15 bases between the germline ends. Germline V CDR1 and CDR2: MNHEY, SVGEGT. DNA for the CDR3: TGTGCCAGCAACAAACTTCGGGACAACCAAGAGACCCAGTACTTC. This codes for CASNKLRDNQETQYF.

This clonotype was recorded many times. V is TRBV5-1 and J is TRBJ2-3, with no clear D. From germline, CDR1 is SGHRS and CDR2 YFSETQ. Trimming left V 3 bases short and J 4 bases short, with 3 bases between. The CDR3 has 11 residues. CDR3 region: CASSYADTQYF. The CDR3, as DNA: TGCGCCAGCAGCTACGCAGATACGCAGTATTTT.

This clonotype was observed many times. This chain links TRBV12-3 or TRBV12-4 with TRBJ2-7; 7 bases match TRBD1. V gave up 3 bases and J gave up 0 bases; unmatched junction bases: 8. The CDR3 covers 16 residues. CDR3 loop: CASSFWGRGYSYEQYF. The CDR3, as DNA: TGTGCCAGCAGTTTTTGGGGCAGGGGGTACTCCTACGAGCAGTACTTC.

This clonotype was found many times. The rearrangement joins TRBV7-8 to TRBJ2-3; a weak D match, TRBD2 (7 bases). Trimming left V 5 bases short and J 6 bases short, with 21 bases between. The V gene's germline CDR1 is SGHVS and CDR2 FQNEAQ. The CDR3 is 16 residues long. CDR3 nucleotide sequence: TGTGCCAGCAGCCCCTGGGGGGGGCGGTTTGGCGATACGCAGTATTTT. Translating gives CASSPWGGRFGDTQYF.

This chain links TRBV2 with TRBJ1-4, with D possibly matching TRBD1 (5 bases). The CDR3 totals 16 residues. V was pared by 1 base and J by 4 bases, with 13 bases between. Germline V CDR1 and CDR2: SNHLY, FYNNEI. CDR3 coding DNA: TGTGCCAGCAGTGAAGGAGCGGCAGGGCTTAATGAAAAACTGTTTTTT. This sequence encodes CASSEGAAGLNEKLFF. The full variable domain, its missing parts supplied by reference TRBV2 and TRBJ1-4, is EPEVTQTPSHQVTQMGQEVILRCVPISNHLYFYWYRQILGQKVEFLVSFYNNEISEKSEIFDDQFSVERPDGSNFTLKIRSTKLEDSAMYFCASSEGAAGLNEKLFFGSGTQLSVL.